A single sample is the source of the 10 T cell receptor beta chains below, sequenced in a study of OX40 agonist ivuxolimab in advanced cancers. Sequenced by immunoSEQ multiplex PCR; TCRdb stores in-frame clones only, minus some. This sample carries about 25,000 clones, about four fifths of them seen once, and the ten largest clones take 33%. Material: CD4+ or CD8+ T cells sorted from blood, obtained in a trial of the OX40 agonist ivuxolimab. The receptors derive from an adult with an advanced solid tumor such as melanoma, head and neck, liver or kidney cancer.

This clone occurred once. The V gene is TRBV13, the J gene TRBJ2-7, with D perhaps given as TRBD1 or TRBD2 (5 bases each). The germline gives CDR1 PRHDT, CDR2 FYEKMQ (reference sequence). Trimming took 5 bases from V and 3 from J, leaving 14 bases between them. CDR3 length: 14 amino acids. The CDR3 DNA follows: TGTGCCAGCAGCGACCGGGACGGGTACTACGAGCAGTACTTC. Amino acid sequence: CASSDRDGYYEQYF. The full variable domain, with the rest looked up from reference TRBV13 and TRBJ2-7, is AAGVIQSPRHLIKEKRETATLKCYPIPRHDTVYWYQQGPGQDPQFLISFYEKMQSDKGSIPDRFSAQQFSDYHSELNMSSLELGDSALYFCASSDRDGYYEQYFGPGTRLTVT.

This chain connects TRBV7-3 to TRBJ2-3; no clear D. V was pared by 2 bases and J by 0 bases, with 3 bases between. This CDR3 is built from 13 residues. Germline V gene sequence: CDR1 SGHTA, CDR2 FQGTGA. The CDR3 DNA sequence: TGTGCCAGCAGCTTACACAGCACAGATACGCAGTATTTT. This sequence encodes CASSLHSTDTQYF.

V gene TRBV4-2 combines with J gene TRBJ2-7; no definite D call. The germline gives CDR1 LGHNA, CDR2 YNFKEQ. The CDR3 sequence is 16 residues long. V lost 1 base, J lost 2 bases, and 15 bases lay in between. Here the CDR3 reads CASSQVVGTDTYEQYF. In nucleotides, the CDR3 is TGTGCCAGCAGCCAAGTAGTTGGCACAGATACCTACGAGCAGTACTTC.

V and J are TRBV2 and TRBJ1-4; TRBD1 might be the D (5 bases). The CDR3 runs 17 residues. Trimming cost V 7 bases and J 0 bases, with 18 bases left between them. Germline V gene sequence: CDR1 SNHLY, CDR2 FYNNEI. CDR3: CASIGLGGDATNEKLFF. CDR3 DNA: TGTGCCAGCATCGGGTTGGGGGGAGACGCAACTAATGAAAAACTGTTTTTT.

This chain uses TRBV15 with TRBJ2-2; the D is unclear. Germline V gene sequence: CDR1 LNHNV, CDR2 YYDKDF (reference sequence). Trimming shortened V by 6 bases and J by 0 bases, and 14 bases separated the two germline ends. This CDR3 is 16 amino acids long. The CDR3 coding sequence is TGTGCCACCAGGGCCAAGGGTAGTCCGAACACCGGGGAGCTGTTTTTT. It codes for CATRAKGSPNTGELFF.

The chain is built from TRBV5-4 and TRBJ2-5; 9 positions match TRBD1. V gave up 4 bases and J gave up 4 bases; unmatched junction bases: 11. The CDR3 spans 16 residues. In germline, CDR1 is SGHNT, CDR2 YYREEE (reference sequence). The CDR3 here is CASSNKDRGEGETQYF. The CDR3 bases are TGTGCCAGCAGCAACAAGGACAGGGGTGAAGGAGAGACCCAGTACTTC.

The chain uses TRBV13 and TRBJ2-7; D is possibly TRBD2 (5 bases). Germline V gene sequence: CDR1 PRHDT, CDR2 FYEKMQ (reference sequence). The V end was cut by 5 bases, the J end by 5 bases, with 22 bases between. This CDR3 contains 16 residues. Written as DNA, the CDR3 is TGTGCCAGCAGCCCAGTGGAGGTCAAAGGGTCCCACGAGCAGTACTTC. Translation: CASSPVEVKGSHEQYF.

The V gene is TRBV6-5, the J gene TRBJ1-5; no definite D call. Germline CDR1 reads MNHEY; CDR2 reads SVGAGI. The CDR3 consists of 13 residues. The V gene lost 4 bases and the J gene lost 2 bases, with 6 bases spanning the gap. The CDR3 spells CASSFGGNQPQHF. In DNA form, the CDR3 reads TGTGCCAGCAGTTTCGGTGGCAATCAGCCCCAGCATTTT.

The CDR3 is CASATESSYEQYF. CDR3 nucleotide sequence: TGCGCCAGCGCAACGGAGAGCTCCTACGAGCAGTACTTC. V and J are TRBV4-1 and TRBJ2-7; no reliable D call. The germline V and J ends were trimmed by 8 bases and 0 bases, with 11 bases remaining between them. The CDR3 length is 13 residues. CDR1 is MGHRA and CDR2 is YSYEKL in the germline V gene.

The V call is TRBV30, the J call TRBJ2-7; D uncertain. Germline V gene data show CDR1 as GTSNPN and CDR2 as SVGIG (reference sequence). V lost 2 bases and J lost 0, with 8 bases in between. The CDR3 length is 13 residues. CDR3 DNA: TGTGCCTGGAGTTTGATCCCCTCCTACGAGCAGTACTTC. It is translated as CAWSLIPSYEQYF.